This T cell receptor beta chain was captured by sequencing in a study of blood T cell repertoires in COVID-19. Study overall: Italy, Spain and the United States were the sources of the convalescent and acute COVID-19 samples. The cDNA or gDNA used as material had been derived from T cells, B-cell-depleted T cells, or PBMCs.

There are 10 residues in the CDR3. Germline V gives CDR1 LGHNA, CDR2 YSLEER. In the original processing: Counts of nucleated cells, estimated from reference gene primer amplification, were obtained. The protocol was immunoSEQ multiplex PCR, while the TCRdb copy is restricted to in-frame clones and leaves out a portion. The V and J calls and clone size were taken over from that table, and D and trimming were inferred from the DNA. The data show about 300,000 clones, around four fifths seen once. Note on this clone: Germline is not matched at one junction end, which may reflect a read error.

Material: peripheral blood. The sequence was obtained from a woman in her forties or fifties who had recovered from COVID-19. The J gene is TRBJ2-7, the V gene TRBV4-3; D perhaps matches TRBD2 (5 bases). The CDR3 DNA reads TGCGCCAGCAGCCAACGGAGAGCGGCCTTC. Protein sequence: CASSQRRAAF.